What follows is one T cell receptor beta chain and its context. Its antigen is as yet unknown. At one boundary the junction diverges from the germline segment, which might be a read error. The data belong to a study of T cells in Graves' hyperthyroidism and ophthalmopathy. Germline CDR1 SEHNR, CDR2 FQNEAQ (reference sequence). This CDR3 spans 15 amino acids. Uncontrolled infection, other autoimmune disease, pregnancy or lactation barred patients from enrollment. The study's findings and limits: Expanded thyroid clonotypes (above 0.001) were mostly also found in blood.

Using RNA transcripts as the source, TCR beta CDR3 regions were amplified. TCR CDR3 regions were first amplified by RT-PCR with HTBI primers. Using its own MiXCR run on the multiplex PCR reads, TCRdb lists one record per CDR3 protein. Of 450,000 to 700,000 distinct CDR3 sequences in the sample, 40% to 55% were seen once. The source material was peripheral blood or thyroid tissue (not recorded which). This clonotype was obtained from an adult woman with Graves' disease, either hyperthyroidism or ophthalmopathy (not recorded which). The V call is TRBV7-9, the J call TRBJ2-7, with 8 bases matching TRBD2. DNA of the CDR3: TGTGCCAGCAGCCCACTAGCGGCCCGGAGGGGGGAGCTGTACTTC. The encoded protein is CASSPLAARRGELYF.